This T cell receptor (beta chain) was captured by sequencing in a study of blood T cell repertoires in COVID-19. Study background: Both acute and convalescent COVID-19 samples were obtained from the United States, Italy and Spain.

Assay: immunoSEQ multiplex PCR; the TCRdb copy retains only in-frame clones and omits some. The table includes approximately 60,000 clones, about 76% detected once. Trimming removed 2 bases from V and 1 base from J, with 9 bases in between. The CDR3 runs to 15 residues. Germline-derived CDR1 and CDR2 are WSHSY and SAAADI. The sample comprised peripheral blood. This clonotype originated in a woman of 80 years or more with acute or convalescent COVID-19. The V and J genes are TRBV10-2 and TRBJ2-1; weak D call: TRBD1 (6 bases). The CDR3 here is CASSEGTLSYNEQFF. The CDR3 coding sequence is TGCGCCAGCAGTGAGGGGACATTATCCTACAATGAGCAGTTCTTC.